Sequencing of this TCR beta chain was carried out in a study of vaccination effects on CD4 cells after COVID-19. Study-level information: Every participant took two doses of the BNT162b2 or mRNA-1273 vaccine. Study results and caveats: Only a single clone (1 of 255 vaccine-induced clones in healthy vaccinees) cross-reacted with common cold coronaviruses.

Using viral peptide pools, the ViraFEST assay grew out antigen-specific CD4+ T cells prior to sequencing. CD4+ T cell isolation took place after approximately ten days of culture. IL-2 at roughly 9.7 IU/ml and peptides at around 10 ug/ml were added to cultured PBMC, more than 1.5 million per well. In the cultures, half the medium was exchanged for IL-2 medium on days 3 and 7. The CDR3 runs to 13 residues. V lost 5 bases to trimming and J lost 13 bases; unmatched junction nucleotides: 11. The data were produced by immunoSEQ multiplex PCR, yet TCRdb's version contains in-frame clones alone and is incomplete. The repertoire holds about 61,000 clones, with 81% as singletons. With regard to this clone: Antigen specificity is unknown.

Sequencing was performed on CD4+ T cells from PBMCs cultured with HCoV-229E spike peptides, taken before COVID-19 vaccination. The chain couples TRBV12-3 or TRBV12-4 to TRBJ2-1; TRBD1 agrees at 7 bases. The receptor was derived from a human donor who received a COVID-19 vaccine. Here the CDR3 DNA reads TGTGCCAGCAGTCTAACCCGACAGGGTCGACAGTTCTTC. The encoded protein is CASSLTRQGRQFF.